The clone carrying this TCR beta chain has at least ten counts. The sample comes from a study of Graves' ophthalmopathy and Graves' hyperthyroidism. About the research overall: At the time of initial diagnosis and before any treatment, peripheral blood was collected.

The CDR3 consists of 14 residues. Trimming took off 0 bases at V and 4 bases at J, with 9 bases between the two ends. Per germline, CDR1 LNHDA and CDR2 SQIVND (reference sequence). Other autoimmune diseases, uncontrolled infections, pregnancy or lactation led to the exclusion of patients. A diagnosis was made from clinical symptoms together with serum thyroxine, TRAb, thyroid ultrasound and orbital computed tomography. The PBMCs had their origin in about 9.7 ml of fresh peripheral blood. RNA transcripts were the template, and TCR beta CDR3 regions were amplified from them. The workflow started with a first-round RT-PCR run with HTBI primers and then moved on to a second-round multiplex PCR. TCRdb re-called the multiplex PCR reads through MiXCR, storing one row per CDR3 protein. The sample carries 660,000 or so distinct CDR3 sequences, about two fifths recorded once.

This chain uses TRBV19 with TRBJ1-1; D is perhaps TRBD1 (5 bases). This TCR was recovered from an adult man with Graves' ophthalmopathy. Input material: peripheral blood. The CDR3 loop is CASSIEPGVTEAFF. Written as DNA, the CDR3 is TGTGCCAGTAGTATAGAACCGGGGGTCACTGAAGCTTTCTTT. Drawing the rest from reference TRBV19 and TRBJ1-1, the complete variable domain is DGGITQSPKYLFRKEGQNVTLSCEQNLNHDAMYWYRQDPGQGLRLIYYSQIVNDFQKGDIAEGYSVSREKKESFPLTVTSAQKNPTAFYLCASSIEPGVTEAFFGQGTRLTVV.